One and the same sample provided the 23 T cell receptor beta chains below, sequenced in a study of PD-1 blockade in classical Hodgkin lymphoma. The assay was immunoSEQ multiplex PCR, and TCRdb's table has in-frame clones only and misses some. The data show almost 20,000 clones, 70% to 90% seen once. Time point described: cycle 4 day 1 (C4D1), after 6 weeks of nivolumab. Relapse after autologous stem cell transplantation occurred in every patient, and brentuximab vedotin exposure varied. From thawed PBMCs, CD4+ T cells were purified using magnetic negative selection. Source: CD4+ T cells from blood, taken before the fourth cycle of nivolumab. These receptors were collected from a human donor with classical Hodgkin lymphoma.

The chain combines TRBV10-3 with TRBJ2-5, with D unclear. The CDR3 consists of 13 residues. With 2 bases removed from V and 8 bases from J, the gap between germline ends came to 12 bases. From germline, CDR1 is ENHRY and CDR2 SYGVKD. The CDR3 nucleotides read TGTGCCATCAGTGAGGGCGGATCCGGCACCCAGTACTTC. This encodes CAISEGGSGTQYF.

This clone was detected once. The V call is TRBV15, the J call TRBJ1-3; D is possibly TRBD1 (6 bases). Trimming cost V 0 bases and J 5 bases, with 11 bases left between them. The germline V gene has CDR1 LNHNV and CDR2 YYDKDF (reference sequence). This CDR3 comprises 15 residues. This CDR3 reads CATSRDRTVRNTIYF. The CDR3 DNA reads TGTGCCACCAGCAGAGACAGGACAGTACGAAACACCATATATTTT.

V gene TRBV5-6 combines with J gene TRBJ2-5, with a weak D call TRBD1 (6 bases). The CDR3 runs 14 residues. V lost 0 bases to trimming and J lost 5 bases, with 11 bases between them. Per germline, CDR1 SGHDT and CDR2 YYEEEE. CDR3 nucleotide sequence: TGTGCCAGCAGCTTGGCTGGGGGCGGGGAGACCCAGTACTTC. Protein: CASSLAGGGETQYF.

The CDR3 DNA reads as TGCGCCAGCAGTCCGGTAGCGGGATCTAGCACAGATACGCAGTATTTT. Translation gives CASSPVAGSSTDTQYF. The rearrangement joins TRBV10-2 to TRBJ2-3; TRBD2 matches at 8 bases. CDR3 length: 16 amino acids. V trimming: 5 bases; J trimming: 0 bases; junction bases outside the gene matches: 7. Germline CDR1 is WSHSY and CDR2 is SAAADI.

V usage is TRBV28 and J usage is TRBJ2-2; weak D call: TRBD2 (5 bases). In germline, CDR1 is MDHEN, CDR2 SYDVKM. V lost 1 base and J lost 5, with 14 bases in between. The CDR3 loop spans 16 amino acids. CDR3 DNA sequence: TGTGCCAGCAGTTTATCATCCGGGGTGGGGACCGGGGAGCTGTTTTTT. Residues: CASSLSSGVGTGELFF.

The rearrangement uses TRBV27 and TRBJ2-5; no clear D. V was pared by 7 bases and J by 9 bases, with 15 bases between. The CDR3 runs to 12 residues. Germline CDR1 is MNHEY and CDR2 is SMNVEV (reference sequence). The DNA for the CDR3 is TGTGCCAGCAATTACCCGGGCGAAGCCCAGTACTTC. This encodes CASNYPGEAQYF.

The rearrangement uses TRBV28 and TRBJ1-4; 7 bases align to TRBD1. The CDR3 consists of 17 residues. V lost 3 bases and J lost 0; bases outside the gene matches: 7. CDR1 and CDR2 from the germline V gene are MDHEN and SYDVKM. The CDR3 is CASSLERQGATNEKLFF. CDR3 in DNA: TGTGCCAGCAGTTTGGAAAGACAGGGAGCAACTAATGAAAAACTGTTTTTT.

The V and J genes are TRBV7-2 and TRBJ1-2; D remains unclear. There are 15 residues in the CDR3. V was trimmed by 5 bases and J by 0 bases, leaving 13 bases between them. Germline loops: CDR1 SGHTA, CDR2 FQGNSA. Written as DNA, the CDR3 is TGTGCCAGCAGCCGAGAGGCCACAACTAACTATGGCTACACCTTC. It encodes CASSREATTNYGYTF.

The V call is TRBV5-4, the J call TRBJ1-4, with 12 positions matching TRBD1. This CDR3 comprises 16 residues. From germline, CDR1 is SGHNT and CDR2 YYREEE (reference sequence). V shed 5 bases, J shed 4 bases, and the junction held 6 bases outside the gene matches. The CDR3 DNA sequence: TGTGCCAGCAGACCGGGACAGGGGGCCGTTAATGAAAAACTGTTTTTT. Translation gives CASRPGQGAVNEKLFF.

This chain joins TRBV2 and TRBJ1-1; TRBD1 matches at 8 bases. Losses at the gene ends were 4 bases for V and 1 base for J; bases not matched to a gene: 5. Looked up from germline, CDR1 is SNHLY and CDR2 is FYNNEI. The length of the CDR3 is 15 residues. In DNA, the CDR3 is TGTGCCAGCAGTGGACAGGGGATGGGGAACACTGAAGCTTTCTTT. This codes for CASSGQGMGNTEAFF.

This chain connects TRBV11-2 to TRBJ2-7; the match to TRBD2 covers 11 bases. This CDR3 has 19 residues. Germline V lookup: CDR1 SGHAT, CDR2 FQNNGV. J gave up 6 bases and V 0 bases, and 16 bases lay outside the gene matches. CDR3 sequence (DNA): TGTGCCAGCAGCTTAGAACCCCCCCAAGTAGCGGGAGGGCCGATCGAGCAGTACTTC. This translates into CASSLEPPQVAGGPIEQYF.

The chain links TRBV28 to TRBJ2-1; TRBD1 matches at 7 bases. Germline CDR1 MDHEN, CDR2 SYDVKM. V lost 2 bases to trimming and J lost 5 bases; unmatched junction nucleotides: 9. This CDR3 has 16 residues. The CDR3 sequence: CASSLLGTDYDNEQFF. CDR3 nucleotide sequence: TGTGCCAGCAGTTTACTAGGGACAGATTACGACAATGAGCAGTTCTTC.

The chain combines TRBV27 with TRBJ2-2; no firm D call. Trimming cost V 2 bases and J 7 bases, with 17 bases left between them. CDR3 size: 16 residues. Germline V gene sequence: CDR1 MNHEY, CDR2 SMNVEV (reference sequence). CDR3 amino acids: CASSLREPPKGGELFF. The CDR3 nucleotides read TGTGCCAGCAGTTTACGTGAACCGCCCAAGGGCGGGGAGCTGTTTTTT.

The gene calls are TRBV19 and TRBJ1-5, with a weak D call TRBD1 (5 bases). In germline, CDR1 is LNHDA, CDR2 SQIVND (reference sequence). Trimming cost V 11 bases and J 3 bases, with 14 bases left between them. This CDR3 has 13 amino acids. The DNA of the CDR3 is TGTGCCTCCGCAAGACAGATCAATCAGCCCCAGCATTTT. Protein product: CASARQINQPQHF.

The chain is built from TRBV4-1 and TRBJ2-3; the match to TRBD1 covers 12 bases. CDR3 size: 16 residues. Germline V gives CDR1 MGHRA, CDR2 YSYEKL. Losses at the gene ends were 2 bases for V and 6 bases for J; bases not matched to a gene: 6. CDR3 sequence reads: CASSQRGQGALDTQYF. The DNA for the CDR3 is TGCGCCAGCAGCCAACGGGGACAGGGGGCGCTTGATACGCAGTATTTT.

This sequence joins TRBV28 and TRBJ2-4, with 8 nucleotides matching TRBD2. This CDR3 spans 13 amino acids. The trim removed 6 bases at V and 10 bases at J, leaving 8 bases unmatched. The V gene's germline CDR1 is MDHEN and CDR2 SYDVKM. The chain's CDR3 is CASRRTSSMIQYF. CDR3 in DNA: TGTGCCAGCAGAAGGACTAGCTCCATGATTCAGTACTTC.

The V call is TRBV9, the J call TRBJ2-2, with D unclear. V was pared by 0 bases and J by 1 base, with 7 bases between. The germline V gene encodes CDR1 SGDLS and CDR2 YYNGEE. This CDR3 has 15 amino acids. The CDR3: CASSVAQLNTGELFF. CDR3 DNA: TGTGCCAGCAGCGTAGCTCAGCTGAACACCGGGGAGCTGTTTTTT.

This clone was detected only a few times. The chain combines TRBV28 with TRBJ2-7; D perhaps matches TRBD1 (5 bases). The CDR3 loop spans 12 amino acids. V dropped 7 bases and J dropped 4 bases, with 11 bases sitting between them. In germline, CDR1 is MDHEN, CDR2 SYDVKM. In DNA form, the CDR3 reads TGTGCCAGCACCTTAACAGGATACGAGCAGTACTTC. Protein sequence: CASTLTGYEQYF. Combining the CDR3 with reference TRBV28 and TRBJ2-7 gives the whole variable domain DVKVTQSSRYLVKRTGEKVFLECVQDMDHENMFWYRQDPGLGLRLIYFSYDVKMKEKGDIPEGYSVSREKKERFSLILESASTNQTSMYLCASTLTGYEQYFGPGTRLTVT.

The chain carries TRBV7-9 and TRBJ2-7; D unresolved. This CDR3 comprises 15 residues. Per germline, CDR1 SEHNR and CDR2 FQNEAQ (reference sequence). V lost 2 bases and J 4 bases, leaving 15 bases between the germline ends. The CDR3 loop reads CASSLIGQPPYEQYF. The CDR3 bases are TGTGCCAGCAGCTTAATTGGCCAACCTCCTTACGAGCAGTACTTC. Full variable domain (remainder filled in from reference TRBV7-9 and TRBJ2-7): DTGVSQNPRHKITKRGQNVTFRCDPISEHNRLYWYRQTLGQGPEFLTYFQNEAQLEKSRLLSDRFSAERPKGSFSTLEIQRTEQGDSAMYLCASSLIGQPPYEQYFGPGTRLTVT.

The gene calls are TRBV7-8 and TRBJ2-2; 9 bases align to TRBD1. Germline V gene data show CDR1 as SGHVS and CDR2 as FQNEAQ. The CDR3 runs 16 residues. V was pared by 3 bases and J by 2 bases, with 4 bases of the junction left unmatched. Here the CDR3 reads CASSFGTGRNTGELFF. The CDR3 nucleotides are TGTGCCAGCAGCTTCGGGACAGGGAGAAACACCGGGGAGCTGTTTTTT.

The J gene is TRBJ2-7, the V gene TRBV6-1; unclear D gene. Between the trimmed V and J ends, which lost 6 bases and 0 bases, there was a span of 12 bases. The CDR3 totals 14 residues. Germline lookup yields CDR1 MNHNS and CDR2 SASEGT. CDR3 region: CASSLTRSSYEQYF. CDR3 in DNA: TGTGCCAGCAGCTTGACACGAAGCTCCTACGAGCAGTACTTC.

The chain employs TRBV6-5 and TRBJ1-2, with 8 nucleotides matching TRBD1. CDR1 and CDR2 from the germline V gene are MNHEY and SVGAGI. The V segment lost 6 bases and the J segment 7 bases; nucleotides outside the gene matches: 4. The CDR3 extends over 12 amino acids. CDR3 region: CASSRTGGGYTF. The CDR3 DNA sequence: TGTGCCAGCAGCCGCACAGGGGGTGGCTACACCTTC.

The chain has TRBV6-1 and TRBJ1-3, with a weak D call TRBD1 (6 bases). The V gene lost 2 bases and the J gene lost 0 bases, with 17 bases spanning the gap. Germline CDR1 reads MNHNS; CDR2 reads SASEGT. The CDR3 loop spans 18 amino acids. CDR3 residues: CASSEMDSPKSSGNTIYF. The CDR3 DNA is TGTGCCAGCAGTGAAATGGACAGTCCGAAGAGCTCTGGAAACACCATATATTTT.